The T cell receptor beta chain described here comes from a study of control samples from healthy donors and cancer patients. TCRdb's table, derived via immunoSEQ multiplex PCR, lists solely in-frame clones and lacks some. This table has some 130,000 clones, approximately 89% appearing once. Germline CDR1 and CDR2: KGHDR and SFDVKD. The CDR3 has 14 amino acids. The V and J ends lost 3 bases and 5 bases, in that order; junction bases with no gene match: 3. The chain uses TRBV24-1 and TRBJ1-5; 7 bases line up with TRBD1. The TCR sequence derives from a man younger than 35 in good health. Sequenced input: blood. CDR3 nucleotide sequence: TGTGCCACCAGTGATGAGGGGACAGATCAGCCCCAGCATTTT. Protein: CATSDEGTDQPQHF.